One sample yielded the 28 T cell receptor beta chains listed below, sequenced in a study of response to subunit inactivated influenza vaccine. TCRdb analysed the RT-PCR reads with MiXCR anew, one entry per CDR3 protein. The table has over 400,000 distinct CDR3 sequences, 10% to 15% seen once; the top ten hold around 13%. The source material was PBMCs from blood, sampled about 40 days after vaccination. All receptors derive from a man aged 50 or older who received an inactivated influenza vaccine.

V and J are TRBV10-3 and TRBJ2-6; 7 bases align to TRBD1. CDR1 and CDR2 from the germline V gene are ENHRY and SYGVKD. This CDR3 spans 16 amino acids. With 8 bases clipped from V and 1 base from J, the junction kept 8 bases outside the gene matches. The CDR3 sequence is CAIGTASTSGANVLTF. CDR3 coding DNA: TGTGCCATCGGGACAGCCTCGACTTCTGGGGCCAACGTCCTGACTTTC.

This clonotype came up a few times. V is TRBV4-1 and J is TRBJ2-5; TRBD1 or TRBD2 may be the D gene (7 bases each). V dropped 4 bases and J dropped 0 bases, with 15 bases sitting between them. CDR3 size: 16 residues. Germline CDR1 MGHRA, CDR2 YSYEKL. The CDR3 loop is CASSPGGTEYQETQYF. In DNA form, the CDR3 reads TGCGCCAGCAGCCCCGGGGGGACAGAGTACCAAGAGACCCAGTACTTC.

The V and J genes are TRBV7-9 and TRBJ2-3, with 9 bases identical to TRBD1. CDR1 SEHNR and CDR2 FQNEAQ come from the germline V gene (reference sequence). The CDR3 has 16 amino acids. Unmatched junction bases numbered 13, after V lost 5 bases and J lost 7 bases. The DNA of the CDR3 is TGTGCCAGCAGCGGGATCCAGGACAGGGGCCGGTATACGCAGTATTTT. It yields the protein CASSGIQDRGRYTQYF.

This clonotype was counted a few times. The chain links TRBV5-1 to TRBJ2-3, with 11 positions matching TRBD2. Germline assignment: CDR1 SGHRS and CDR2 YFSETQ. CDR3 length equals 17 residues. The V gene end was trimmed by 7 bases and the J gene end by 1 base; junction bases not matched to a gene: 11. CDR3 protein: CASFGSGRAPGTDTQYF. DNA of the CDR3: TGCGCCAGCTTTGGTAGCGGGAGGGCCCCCGGCACAGATACGCAGTATTTT.

The rearrangement uses TRBV7-9 and TRBJ2-1, with TRBD2 matching over 13 bases. The CDR3 covers 17 residues. Germline CDR1 is SEHNR and CDR2 is FQNEAQ (reference sequence). V gave up 4 bases and J gave up 0 bases; unmatched junction bases: 3. The CDR3 DNA reads TGTGCCAGCAGCTCCAGGACTAGCGGGAGCTCCTACAATGAGCAGTTCTTC. The encoded protein is CASSSRTSGSSYNEQFF.

This clonotype has more than one count but fewer than ten. CDR3 nucleotides: TGCGCCAGCAGCCACGGACAGGGGGTAGGGTGGGCAGAGACCCAGTACTTC. It encodes CASSHGQGVGWAETQYF. The V and J genes are TRBV4-3 and TRBJ2-5, with TRBD1 identical over 10 bases. Germline values: CDR1 LGHNA, CDR2 YSLEER. Germline trimming cut 3 bases from V and 4 bases from J; bases unmatched to any gene: 11. The CDR3 runs to 17 residues.

This rearrangement joins TRBV18 to TRBJ1-3; D possibly corresponds to TRBD1 (5 bases). The germline gives CDR1 KGHSH, CDR2 LQKENI. V dropped 3 bases and J dropped 2 bases, with 11 bases sitting between them. CDR3 length equals 15 residues. The CDR3 DNA is TGTGCCAGCTCACCGATGGGGGTTGCTGGAAACACCATATATTTT. Translated, it gives CASSPMGVAGNTIYF.

The chain combines TRBV5-5 with TRBJ1-5; TRBD1 might be the D (5 bases). The CDR3 extends over 15 amino acids. The V end lost 0 bases, the J end lost 2 bases, and 9 bases lay between the germline ends. Germline CDR1 and CDR2: SGHKS and YYEKEE (reference sequence). The CDR3 protein is CASSLALGGNQPQHF. CDR3 in DNA: TGTGCCAGCAGCTTGGCGTTGGGGGGCAATCAGCCCCAGCATTTT.

The chain couples TRBV28 to TRBJ2-7, with D perhaps matching TRBD1 or TRBD2 (7 bases each). The germline gives CDR1 MDHEN, CDR2 SYDVKM. The CDR3 consists of 15 residues. Trimming left V 5 bases short and J 11 bases short, with 25 bases between. CDR3 protein: CASSAYRGLGSGKYF. CDR3 DNA: TGTGCCAGCAGTGCCTACAGGGGATTGGGAAGCGGGAAGTACTTC.

The CDR3 is CASSSGRTGITQYF. The CDR3 nucleotides are TGTGCCAGCAGCTCAGGCCGGACTGGGATCACGCAGTATTTT. This chain connects TRBV7-2 to TRBJ2-3; TRBD2 is a possible D gene (5 bases). The V gene lost 4 bases and the J gene lost 9 bases, with 17 bases spanning the gap. The CDR3 runs to 14 residues. Germline CDR1 reads SGHTA; CDR2 reads FQGNSA.

Only a few counts were recorded for this clonotype. The V and J genes are TRBV20-1 and TRBJ2-5; either TRBD1 or TRBD2 may supply D (5 bases each). Germline V CDR1 and CDR2: DFQATT, SNEGSKA (reference sequence). V lost 3 bases and J 2 bases, leaving 13 bases between the germline ends. The CDR3 runs 14 residues. The CDR3: CSASRGRAQETQYF. In DNA, the CDR3 is TGCAGTGCTAGTCGGGGCAGAGCACAAGAGACCCAGTACTTC.

This clonotype was recorded many times. The genes are TRBV4-3 and TRBJ2-3; 8 bases are shared with TRBD1. Trimming took 5 bases from V and 5 from J; bases not matched to a gene: 3. Germline V gives CDR1 LGHNA, CDR2 YSLEER. The CDR3 loop spans 13 amino acids. In DNA, the CDR3 is TGCGCCAGCAGCGACAGGGGCGTAGATACGCAGTATTTT. Translation gives CASSDRGVDTQYF.

V and J are TRBV3-1 and TRBJ1-6, with 7 bases identical to TRBD1. With V trimmed by 6 bases and J by 7 bases, 6 bases remained unmatched. Germline CDR1 and CDR2: LGHDT and YNNKEL (reference sequence). The CDR3 covers 14 residues. CDR3 DNA: TGTGCCAGCAGTAACAGGGGCGGGAATTCACCCCTCCACTTT. Protein: CASSNRGGNSPLHF.

The chain is built from TRBV15 and TRBJ2-5; D is perhaps TRBD1 (5 bases). V was pared by 5 bases and J by 2 bases, with 15 bases between. Per the germline V gene, CDR1 is LNHNV and CDR2 is YYDKDF (reference sequence). The CDR3 loop spans 15 amino acids. The CDR3 coding sequence is TGTGCCACCAGCGGGGATGACAGACTTCAAGAGACCCAGTACTTC. It encodes CATSGDDRLQETQYF.

There are a few counts of this clonotype. The chain links TRBV29-1 to TRBJ2-1, with D maybe TRBD2 (6 bases). V dropped 7 bases and J dropped 9 bases, with 10 bases sitting between them. The germline V gene encodes CDR1 SQVTM and CDR2 ANQGSEA. The CDR3 extends over 10 amino acids. CDR3 nucleotides: TGCAGCGCAGCGGGTCCTGAGCAGTTCTTC. Amino acid sequence: CSAAGPEQFF.

This clonotype came up a few times. The chain employs TRBV10-3 and TRBJ1-5; possible D gene TRBD1, 5 bases. Per the germline V gene, CDR1 is ENHRY and CDR2 is SYGVKD. This CDR3 comprises 14 residues. V lost 0 bases and J lost 5, with 8 bases in between. For the CDR3, the DNA is TGTGCCATCAGTGAGTCAAGGGACTATCAGCCCCAGCATTTT. The encoded protein is CAISESRDYQPQHF.

This clonotype was observed a few times. The V and J genes are TRBV11-2 and TRBJ1-2; TRBD1 might be the D (6 bases). Germline V lookup: CDR1 SGHAT, CDR2 FQNNGV. The ends were cut back, 1 base at V and 5 bases at J, with 14 bases in the middle. This CDR3 region has 15 residues. The CDR3 DNA sequence: TGTGCCAGCAGCTTAGTTGGGGGACACCCTTATGGCTACACCTTC. Protein product: CASSLVGGHPYGYTF. Based on the CDR3 plus reference TRBV11-2 and TRBJ1-2, the full variable domain is EAGVAQSPRYKIIEKRQSVAFWCNPISGHATLYWYQQILGQGPKLLIQFQNNGVVDDSQLPKDRFSAERLKGVDSTLKIQPAKLEDSAVYLCASSLVGGHPYGYTFGSGTRLTVV.

The sample holds a few counts of this clonotype. The rearrangement joins TRBV12-3 or TRBV12-4 to TRBJ2-7, with 9 nucleotides matching TRBD2. CDR3 size: 11 residues. With 6 bases clipped from V and 12 bases from J, the junction kept 6 bases outside the gene matches. The CDR3 region has the DNA TGTGCCAGCAGGCTAGCGGGGTTACCGTACTTC. Translated, it gives CASRLAGLPYF.

This chain joins TRBV7-9 and TRBJ2-3; a possible D gene is TRBD1 (6 bases). Trimming removed 5 bases at V and 8 bases at J, with 11 bases between. The CDR3 spans 12 residues. Germline CDR1 is SEHNR and CDR2 is FQNEAQ (reference sequence). CDR3 in amino acids: CASSAGEGTQYF. As DNA, the CDR3 is TGTGCCAGCAGCGCAGGGGAAGGTACGCAGTATTTT.

This clonotype was counted between two and nine times. This chain connects TRBV7-9 to TRBJ2-2; no reliable D call. V shed 4 bases and J shed 1 base, with 4 bases lying between them. Germline CDR1 reads SEHNR; CDR2 reads FQNEAQ (reference sequence). This CDR3 is 13 amino acids long. This chain's CDR3 is CASSSLNTGELFF. DNA for the CDR3: TGTGCCAGCAGCTCACTGAACACCGGGGAGCTGTTTTTT.

The rearrangement uses TRBV15 and TRBJ1-5; no firm D call. The CDR3 is 13 amino acids. V lost 5 bases and J lost 7, with 12 bases in between. The germline gives CDR1 LNHNV, CDR2 YYDKDF (reference sequence). The CDR3: CATSRQLRQPQHF. The CDR3 coding sequence is TGTGCCACCAGCCGCCAACTTAGACAGCCCCAGCATTTT.

This clonotype turned up a few times. The chain recombines TRBV4-2 with TRBJ2-3; D not certain. CDR1 LGHNA and CDR2 YNFKEQ come from the germline V gene. Trimming cost V 0 bases and J 7 bases, with 8 bases left between them. This CDR3 has 13 residues. The CDR3 here is CASSQEIEYTQYF. The DNA of the CDR3 is TGTGCCAGCAGCCAAGAAATTGAGTATACGCAGTATTTT.

This clonotype was recorded a few times. The CDR3 DNA reads TGCGCCAGCAGCTTGGCGGGAGAAGGCTACACCTTC. Residues: CASSLAGEGYTF. The V call is TRBV5-1, the J call TRBJ1-2; D is ambiguous. Germline CDR1 reads SGHRS; CDR2 reads YFSETQ. The CDR3 is made up of 12 amino acids. The V gene lost 0 bases and the J gene lost 8 bases, with 8 bases spanning the gap.

J is TRBJ2-2 and V is TRBV6-2 or TRBV6-3; D possibly corresponds to TRBD2 (6 bases). This CDR3 region has 16 residues. V lost 6 bases and J lost 1, with 15 bases in between. Germline V gives CDR1 MNHEY, CDR2 SVGEGT. CDR3 region: CASSPGVAVNTGELFF. In DNA form, the CDR3 reads TGTGCCAGCAGCCCCGGGGTAGCGGTGAACACCGGGGAGCTGTTTTTT.

This chain joins TRBV12-3 or TRBV12-4 and TRBJ2-7; 7 nucleotides match TRBD2. Unmatched junction bases numbered 6, after V lost 5 bases and J lost 5 bases. The CDR3 sequence is 13 residues long. CDR3 residues: CASSVLTSHEQYF. The CDR3 DNA is TGTGCCAGCAGTGTCCTGACTAGCCACGAGCAGTACTTC.

Concerning this clonotype itself: The junction differs from germline at one of its ends, possibly a read error. This rearrangement joins TRBV20-1 to TRBJ2-7; no reliable D call. The CDR3 runs 20 residues. Germline V gene sequence: CDR1 DFQATT, CDR2 SNEGSKA (reference sequence). The CDR3 coding sequence is TGCTGTGCTAGAGGAATAGCAGGTGATGCTACGGCCGAGGTCTCCTACGAGCAGTACTTC. The encoded protein is CCARGIAGDATAEVSYEQYF.

V is TRBV12-3 or TRBV12-4 and J is TRBJ2-7; a weak D match, TRBD2 (6 bases). The CDR3 contains 13 residues. Trimming took 4 bases from V and 3 from J, leaving 10 bases between them. DNA of the CDR3: TGTGCCAGCAGTTCGGGAGCTAACTACGAGCAGTACTTC. This sequence encodes CASSSGANYEQYF.

This clonotype was seen many times. The genes are TRBV12-3 or TRBV12-4 and TRBJ2-1; 7 bases line up with TRBD2. The V gene end was trimmed by 3 bases and the J gene end by 5 bases; junction bases not matched to a gene: 7. The CDR3 contains 15 residues. CDR3 nucleotide sequence: TGTGCCAGCAGTTTGGGTAGTGGGAGGGACAATGAGCAGTTCTTC. Amino acids: CASSLGSGRDNEQFF.